Each of the 2 T cell receptor beta chains below was sequenced from the same sample in a study of cytomegalovirus exposure and HLA in healthy donors. Use of 60 Vbeta and 13 Jbeta primers characterized the PCR. Some clones are missing from TCRdb's copy, which holds only in-frame ones; the method was immunoSEQ multiplex PCR. The sample yields around 150,000 clones, approximately 80% seen once. Sequenced material: PBMCs. The receptor source for this set is a male donor in good health and CMV-seronegative.

This sequence joins TRBV28 and TRBJ2-7, with 9 bases matching TRBD2. The CDR3 is 15 residues long. V lost 5 bases and J lost 0; bases outside the gene matches: 5. Germline assignment: CDR1 MDHEN and CDR2 SYDVKM. CDR3 coding DNA: TGTGCCAGCAGTCCCAGGACTAGCGCCTCCTACGAGCAGTACTTC. Translating gives CASSPRTSASYEQYF.

V gene TRBV7-6 combines with J gene TRBJ2-1; no clear D gene. This CDR3 is built from 15 residues. With 0 bases removed from V and 6 bases from J, the gap between germline ends came to 12 bases. The germline gives CDR1 SGHVS, CDR2 FNYEAQ. CDR3 nucleotide sequence: TGTGCCAGCAGCTTAGCGCAGCGACCTCCCAATGAGCAGTTCTTC. Translating it yields CASSLAQRPPNEQFF. Combining the CDR3 with reference TRBV7-6 and TRBJ2-1 gives the whole variable domain GAGVSQSPRYKVTKRGQDVALRCDPISGHVSLYWYRQALGQGPEFLTYFNYEAQQDKSGLPNDRFSAERPEGSISTLTIQRTEQRDSAMYRCASSLAQRPPNEQFFGPGTRLTVL.